A selection of T cell receptor beta chains follows, all from one sample in a study of PD-1 blockade in classical Hodgkin lymphoma. TCRdb keeps only in-frame clones here, not all; method: immunoSEQ multiplex PCR. The profile shows 2,500 to 3,000 clones, just under 75% of them singletons. This material consisted of CD8+ T cells from blood, taken at baseline. Receptor source: a human donor with classical Hodgkin lymphoma. Each CDR3 is given with its conserved first and last residue. D genes are given only for firm matches. A clone size is listed for some rows: how often the clone was seen (once, few, many), or a class if it is expanded.

abundance,d_gene,v_gene,j_gene,CDR3aa,CDR3nt
NA,NA,TRBV5-5,TRBJ2-7,CASSLNSYEQYF,TGTGCCAGCAGCTTGAATTCCTACGAGCAGTACTTC
NA,TRBD1,TRBV27,TRBJ1-5,CASSLSGTGGQPQHF,TGTGCCAGCAGTTTATCGGGGACAGGGGGGCAGCCCCAGCATTTT
once,NA,TRBV2,TRBJ2-7,CASSELVGVHEQYF,TGTGCCAGCAGTGAATTAGTAGGGGTCCACGAGCAGTACTTC
NA,TRBD2,TRBV7-9,TRBJ2-7,CASSRASGPYEQYF,TGTGCCAGCAGCCGGGCTAGCGGACCCTACGAGCAGTACTTC
NA,NA,TRBV28,TRBJ2-6,CASSQCRLTQSRANVLTF,TGTGCCAGCAGTCAGTGTCGCTTGACACAAAGTCGGGCCAACGTCCTGACTTTC
NA,NA,TRBV2,TRBJ1-2,CATRRKNYGYTF,TGTGCCACACGACGGAAAAACTATGGCTACACCTTC
NA,NA,TRBV2,TRBJ2-1,CASIGETDLYNEQFF,TGTGCCAGCATAGGGGAGACAGACCTTTACAATGAGCAGTTCTTC
NA,NA,TRBV27,TRBJ2-2,CASSPRGGDTGELFF,TGTGCCAGCAGTCCAAGGGGTGGTGACACCGGGGAGCTGTTTTTT
once,TRBD1,TRBV4-2,TRBJ2-7,CASSHRLGQGNEQYF,TGTGCCAGCAGCCACCGCCTCGGACAGGGCAACGAGCAGTACTTC
NA,NA,TRBV4-3,TRBJ1-2,CASSQQRTANYGYTF,TGCGCCAGCAGCCAACAACGGACAGCGAACTATGGCTACACCTTC
few,NA,TRBV13,TRBJ2-7,CASSEGDYEQYF,TGTGCCAGCAGCGAAGGGGATTACGAGCAGTACTTC
NA,TRBD2,TRBV7-9,TRBJ2-7,CASSVQLAGREEQYF,TGTGCCAGCAGCGTCCAACTAGCAGGGCGGGAGGAGCAGTACTTC
few,NA,TRBV6-6,TRBJ1-1,CASRGLSGNTEAFF,TGTGCCAGCAGGGGTCTTAGTGGGAACACTGAAGCTTTCTTT
NA,NA,TRBV21-1,TRBJ2-7,CASKQRGGNEQYF,TGTGCCAGCAAGCAGCGTGGAGGCAACGAGCAGTACTTC
NA,NA,TRBV6-5,TRBJ2-7,CASSYQTTPYEQYF,TGTGCCAGCAGTTACCAGACAACCCCCTACGAGCAGTACTTC
NA,NA,TRBV2,TRBJ2-3,CASRIDFTDTQYF,TGTGCCAGCAGAATTGACTTCACAGATACGCAGTATTTT
NA,NA,TRBV5-1,TRBJ1-5,CASSWRGGDQPQHF,TGCGCCAGCAGCTGGAGGGGGGGGGATCAGCCCCAGCATTTT
NA,NA,TRBV7-8,TRBJ2-1,CASSSRKWNEQFF,TGTGCCAGCAGCTCCCGGAAATGGAATGAGCAGTTCTTC
NA,NA,TRBV2,TRBJ2-7,CASSDYEQYF,TGTGCCAGCAGTGACTACGAGCAGTACTTC
few,NA,TRBV4-1,TRBJ2-7,CASSQGSGEHYYEQYF,TGCGCCAGCAGCCAAGGATCAGGGGAGCACTACTACGAGCAGTACTTC
NA,NA,TRBV4-3,TRBJ2-1,CASSQDTNSYNEQFF,TGCGCCAGCAGCCAAGACACTAACTCCTACAATGAGCAGTTCTTC
NA,TRBD2,TRBV6-5,TRBJ2-3,CASSYEAGGADTQYF,TGTGCCAGCAGTTACGAGGCGGGGGGCGCAGATACGCAGTATTTT
NA,NA,TRBV4-3,TRBJ1-4,CASSQDGAGRRTNEKLFF,TGCGCCAGCAGCCAAGATGGGGCAGGGCGACGGACTAATGAAAAACTGTTTTTT
NA,NA,TRBV7-9,TRBJ2-7,CASSMTGGAYEQYF,TGTGCCAGCAGCATGACAGGTGGGGCCTACGAGCAGTACTTC
few,NA,TRBV4-1,TRBJ1-1,CASSQELGLNTEAFF,TGCGCCAGCAGCCAAGAGTTAGGGCTGAACACTGAAGCTTTCTTT
NA,NA,TRBV4-2,TRBJ2-7,CASSKDGSSYEQYF,TGTGCCAGCAGCAAGGACGGAAGCTCATACGAGCAGTACTTC
NA,TRBD1,TRBV23-1,TRBJ2-7,CASSQGQGAFEQYF,TGCGCCAGCAGTCAGGGACAGGGGGCGTTCGAGCAGTACTTC
once,NA,TRBV18,TRBJ2-1,CASSPSTGLRQFF,TGTGCCAGCTCACCTTCGACCGGGTTGAGGCAGTTCTTC
NA,NA,TRBV6-5,TRBJ1-2,CASSWTGGGDYGYTF,TGTGCCAGCAGTTGGACGGGGGGGGGAGACTATGGCTACACCTTC
NA,NA,TRBV28,TRBJ1-2,CASSSGYESYGYTF,TGTGCCAGCAGTTCAGGCTATGAGTCCTATGGCTACACCTTC
few,TRBD1,TRBV4-2,TRBJ1-1,CASSRETGRSTEAFF,TGTGCCAGCAGCCGAGAGACAGGGAGGAGCACTGAAGCTTTCTTT
NA,NA,TRBV7-9,TRBJ2-7,CASSLYWGGQYF,TGTGCCAGCAGCCTTTATTGGGGAGGGCAGTACTTC
NA,NA,TRBV27,TRBJ2-1,CASSSFSNEQFF,TGTGCCAGCAGTTCCTTCTCAAATGAGCAGTTCTTC
NA,NA,TRBV7-6,TRBJ2-7,CASSLGNEQYF,TGTGCCAGCAGCTTGGGGAACGAGCAGTACTTC
NA,NA,TRBV6-4,TRBJ1-5,CASSRQQQSNQPQHF,TGTGCCAGCAGCCGTCAACAACAGAGCAATCAGCCCCAGCATTTT
NA,NA,TRBV7-8,TRBJ1-5,CASSLARQHNQPQHF,TGTGCCAGCAGCTTAGCACGACAGCACAATCAGCCCCAGCATTTT
NA,TRBD2,TRBV4-3,TRBJ2-5,CASSQAGPSGGLETQYF,TGCGCCAGCAGCCAAGCGGGGCCTAGCGGGGGGCTGGAGACCCAGTACTTC
NA,NA,TRBV6-5,TRBJ2-7,CASSYERSAVTYEQYF,TGTGCCAGCAGTTACGAGAGGTCGGCAGTCACCTACGAGCAGTACTTC
NA,TRBD1,TRBV6-1,TRBJ1-2,CASSDPNGDRANYGYTF,TGTGCCAGCAGTGACCCGAACGGGGACAGGGCTAACTATGGCTACACCTTC
NA,NA,TRBV4-1,TRBJ2-7,CASSQDVRYEQYF,TGCGCCAGCAGCCAAGATGTCAGATACGAGCAGTACTTC
NA,TRBD2,TRBV4-1,TRBJ2-1,CASSQATSGGPGNEQFF,TGCGCCAGCAGCCAGGCGACTAGCGGGGGCCCTGGGAATGAGCAGTTCTTC
NA,NA,TRBV10-2,TRBJ2-3,CASSDSLLVKQYF,TGCGCCAGCAGTGATTCTCTACTAGTCAAGCAGTATTTT
few,NA,TRBV10-3,TRBJ1-1,CAISEGPGEGNTEAFF,TGTGCCATCAGTGAGGGACCCGGGGAAGGGAACACTGAAGCTTTCTTT
NA,NA,TRBV28,TRBJ2-5,CASSFAGKQQETQYF,TGTGCCAGCAGTTTTGCGGGGAAACAGCAAGAGACCCAGTACTTC
NA,TRBD1,TRBV2,TRBJ1-1,CASREQGYTEAFF,TGTGCCAGCAGGGAACAGGGGTACACTGAAGCTTTCTTT
NA,NA,TRBV5-6,TRBJ1-2,CASSLSIYGYTF,TGTGCCAGCAGCTTGTCTATCTATGGCTACACCTTC
NA,NA,TRBV11-1,TRBJ2-7,CASSLVGDGDYEQYF,TGTGCCAGCAGCTTAGTAGGGGACGGGGACTACGAGCAGTACTTC
once,TRBD1,TRBV10-1,TRBJ1-5,CASSQDTGDRGIPQHF,TGCGCCAGCAGCCAAGATACGGGGGACAGGGGGATTCCCCAGCATTTT
NA,TRBD1,TRBV18,TRBJ2-7,CASSPGGWWEQYF,TGTGCCAGCTCTCCAGGGGGCTGGTGGGAGCAGTACTTC
NA,TRBD1,TRBV4-1,TRBJ2-7,CASSQGDRDYEQYF,TGCGCCAGCAGCCAAGGTGACAGGGACTACGAGCAGTACTTC
large,NA,TRBV4-3,TRBJ2-7,CASSQDRGSYEQYF,TGCGCCAGCAGCCAAGATAGGGGGTCCTACGAGCAGTACTTC
once,TRBD1,TRBV9,TRBJ2-7,CASSGRDSSYEQYF,TGTGCCAGCAGCGGCCGGGACAGTTCCTACGAGCAGTACTTC
NA,NA,TRBV5-5,TRBJ2-7,CASAGADYEQYF,TGTGCCAGCGCGGGGGCGGATTACGAGCAGTACTTC